One sample yielded the 15 T cell receptor beta chains listed below, sequenced in a study of T cells after yellow fever vaccination. A single record per CDR3 protein comes from TCRdb applying MiXCR to the 5' RACE reads. The sample includes 450,000 to 600,000 distinct CDR3 sequences, roughly 13% of them seen just once. The source was PBMCs, collected on the day of the yellow fever booster vaccination. These receptor sequences come from a man aged 30 to 45 who received the YFV17D yellow fever vaccine.

In its sample, this clonotype was seen a few times. The chain employs TRBV20-1 and TRBJ2-3; no clear D gene. The CDR3 consists of 13 residues. CDR1 and CDR2 from the germline V gene are DFQATT and SNEGSKA (reference sequence). Trimming stripped 4 bases from V and 2 bases from J, with 10 bases between. The CDR3, as DNA: TGCAGTGCTACCCTCCCAACCACAGATACGCAGTATTTT. This codes for CSATLPTTDTQYF.

This clonotype has more than one count but fewer than ten. This chain joins TRBV12-3 or TRBV12-4 and TRBJ1-5; tentatively, D is TRBD1 (5 bases). V lost 6 bases and J 6 bases, leaving 12 bases between the germline ends. The CDR3 loop spans 13 amino acids. CDR3 region: CASRGGTGQPQHF. The CDR3 coding sequence is TGTGCCAGCAGGGGGGGTACCGGTCAGCCCCAGCATTTT.

DNA of the CDR3: TGCAGTGCTGTCGCCCGGACTAGCACAGATACGCAGTATTTT. It specifies CSAVARTSTDTQYF. The chain carries TRBV20-1 and TRBJ2-3; D perhaps matches TRBD2 (5 bases). V lost 5 bases, J lost 0 bases, and 12 bases lay in between. The CDR3 runs 14 residues. Germline CDR1 is DFQATT and CDR2 is SNEGSKA (reference sequence).

V is TRBV6-1 and J is TRBJ2-3; 11 bases agree with TRBD2. Germline assignment: CDR1 MNHNS and CDR2 SASEGT. The CDR3 runs to 14 residues. V dropped 7 bases and J dropped 5; count of bases not matched to a gene: 5. The CDR3 is CASNRLAGLDTQYF. The CDR3, as DNA: TGTGCCAGCAACAGACTAGCGGGATTAGATACGCAGTATTTT.

This clonotype has a count of ten or more. J is TRBJ2-2 and V is TRBV7-3; TRBD2 matches at 7 bases. V lost 5 bases and J lost 1; bases outside the gene matches: 13. Germline V gene sequence: CDR1 SGHTA, CDR2 FQGTGA. This CDR3 is 18 amino acids long. The CDR3 DNA reads as TGTGCCAGCAGCCTCAAGGTCGGGGGGACGTTGAACACCGGGGAGCTGTTTTTT. This translates into CASSLKVGGTLNTGELFF.

This clonotype turned up a few times. This chain links TRBV5-5 with TRBJ1-5, with D uncertain. The CDR3 loop spans 15 amino acids. V gave up 0 bases and J gave up 12 bases, with 19 bases separating them. Germline V gene data show CDR1 as SGHKS and CDR2 as YYEKEE (reference sequence). The CDR3 DNA is TGTGCCAGCAGCTTGGAGTTTGACCGGTCTTCGCTCCAGCATTTT. It yields the protein CASSLEFDRSSLQHF.

This clonotype came up a few times. The V gene is TRBV5-1, the J gene TRBJ2-3, with D tentatively TRBD1 (6 bases). The CDR3 contains 16 residues. The V gene lost 1 base and the J gene lost 0 bases, with 12 bases spanning the gap. From germline, CDR1 is SGHRS and CDR2 YFSETQ. In DNA, the CDR3 is TGCGCCAGCAGCTTGCAGGGGACACTCAGCACAGATACGCAGTATTTT. It encodes CASSLQGTLSTDTQYF.

This clonotype was counted between two and nine times. This rearrangement joins TRBV7-2 to TRBJ1-6; D is perhaps TRBD1 (5 bases). Germline loops: CDR1 SGHTA, CDR2 FQGNSA. CDR3 length: 15 amino acids. V gave up 3 bases and J gave up 6 bases, with 12 bases separating them. The CDR3 sequence is CASSFPRGANSPLHF. The CDR3 DNA sequence: TGTGCCAGCAGCTTCCCCCGGGGCGCTAATTCACCCCTCCACTTT.

In its sample, this clonotype was seen a few times. V usage is TRBV29-1 and J usage is TRBJ2-5, with 14 nucleotides matching TRBD2. CDR3 length equals 17 residues. V lost 6 bases to trimming and J lost 4 bases; unmatched junction nucleotides: 13. Germline V gene lookup returns CDR1 SQVTM and CDR2 ANQGSEA. CDR3 DNA: TGCAGCGTGGGACCCCCGGGACTAGCGGGAGTACGAGAGACCCAGTACTTC. Encoded protein: CSVGPPGLAGVRETQYF.

This clonotype was counted only a few times. V gene TRBV3-1 combines with J gene TRBJ2-3; 9 bases align to TRBD1. J lost 2 bases, V lost 2 bases, and 8 bases had no gene match. Germline lookup yields CDR1 LGHDT and CDR2 YNNKEL (reference sequence). There are 17 residues in the CDR3. CDR3 amino acids: CASSQNSGTGFTDTQYF. The CDR3 DNA reads as TGTGCCAGCAGCCAAAACTCCGGGACAGGGTTCACAGATACGCAGTATTTT.

This clonotype has just a few counts. The chain joins TRBV5-1 to TRBJ2-1; possible D gene TRBD1, 5 bases. This CDR3 has 16 residues. The V end was cut by 4 bases, the J end by 0 bases, with 14 bases between. Per the germline V gene, CDR1 is SGHRS and CDR2 is YFSETQ. The CDR3 bases are TGCGCCAGCAGCCCCTGGGGCGGTAGCTCCTACAATGAGCAGTTCTTC. Its protein is CASSPWGGSSYNEQFF.

This clonotype was counted between two and nine times. This sequence joins TRBV4-3 and TRBJ2-1; 8 positions match TRBD2. The CDR3 is 15 residues long. Trimming cost V 4 bases and J 4 bases; bases outside gene matches: 6. Looked up from germline, CDR1 is LGHNA and CDR2 is YSLEER. As DNA, the CDR3 is TGCGCCAGCAGCCCTATAGCGGGAAAGTACAATGAGCAGTTCTTC. Its translation is CASSPIAGKYNEQFF.

This chain links TRBV25-1 with TRBJ2-2; D not certain. The V end lost 0 bases, the J end lost 3 bases, and 2 bases lay between the germline ends. CDR1 is MGHDK, CDR2 SYGVNS, per germline. This CDR3 is 13 amino acids long. The CDR3, as DNA: TGTGCCAGCAGTGAATATTACACCGGGGAGCTGTTTTTT. Translated: CASSEYYTGELFF. The whole variable domain, remainder taken from reference TRBV25-1 and TRBJ2-2, is EADIYQTPRYLVIGTGKKITLECSQTMGHDKMYWYQQDPGMELHLIHYSYGVNSTEKGDLSSESTVSRIRTEHFPLTLESARPSHTSQYLCASSEYYTGELFFGEGSRLTVL.

The chain couples TRBV5-1 to TRBJ2-5, with TRBD1 matching 8 bases. Unmatched junction bases numbered 3, after V lost 1 base and J lost 1 base. CDR3 size: 15 residues. CDR1 is SGHRS and CDR2 is YFSETQ in the germline V gene. CDR3 amino acids: CASSLPQGAQETQYF. DNA for the CDR3: TGCGCCAGCAGCTTGCCTCAGGGGGCCCAAGAGACCCAGTACTTC.

CDR3 in amino acids: CASSPTSGTIQETQYF. The CDR3 region has the DNA TGTGCCAGCAGTCCAACTAGCGGAACGATTCAAGAGACCCAGTACTTC. V is TRBV7-9 and J is TRBJ2-5, with 8 bases lining up with TRBD2. V lost 6 bases and J lost 2; bases outside the gene matches: 11. The V gene's germline CDR1 is SEHNR and CDR2 FQNEAQ (reference sequence). The CDR3 length is 16 residues.